This is a list of T cell receptor beta chains from one sample in a study of beta chain features in type 1 diabetes. The data were produced by immunoSEQ multiplex PCR, yet TCRdb's version contains in-frame clones alone and is incomplete. The table records 200,000 to 250,000 clones, 16% of them present only once. Sample: naive CD4+ T cells from blood. The receptors stem from a man younger than 45 with type 1 diabetes. The CDR3 runs from the conserved cysteine through the conserved F or W. The D gene is left open where the match is weak. The size entry is marked missing in some rows and otherwise reads once, few, many or a size class.

TRBV29-1,-,TRBJ1-5,-,CSVGQGLGQPQHF,TGCAGCGTTGGTCAGGGCTTGGGACAGCCCCAGCATTTT
TRBV9,-,TRBJ1-2,-,CASSSVNYGYTF,TGTGCCAGCAGCAGCGTTAACTATGGCTACACCTTC
TRBV29-1,few,TRBJ1-3,-,CSVVGGDGNTIYF,TGCAGCGTTGTGGGGGGAGATGGAAACACCATATATTTT
TRBV11-2,-,TRBJ2-5,-,CASSFEQQGFETQYF,TGTGCCAGCAGCTTCGAACAACAGGGTTTTGAGACCCAGTACTTC
TRBV30,few,TRBJ2-1,-,CAWGLGNEQFF,TGTGCCTGGGGGCTGGGGAATGAGCAGTTCTTC
TRBV9,-,TRBJ2-5,TRBD2,CASSVTSGLGETQYF,TGTGCCAGCAGCGTAACTAGCGGACTAGGAGAGACCCAGTACTTC
TRBV6-5,once,TRBJ2-4,-,CASSYSGTLRDIQYF,TGTGCCAGCAGTTACTCAGGGACCCTTAGGGACATTCAGTACTTC
TRBV29-1,-,TRBJ2-4,TRBD1,CSAGQGSKNIQYF,TGCAGCGCTGGACAGGGGAGCAAAAACATTCAGTACTTC
TRBV25-1,-,TRBJ1-4,-,CASSPDVGEKLFF,TGTGCCAGCAGTCCTGACGTAGGTGAAAAACTGTTTTTT
TRBV30,-,TRBJ1-1,-,CAWSRRNTEAFF,TGTGCCTGGAGTCGGAGGAACACTGAAGCTTTCTTT
TRBV30,-,TRBJ2-7,TRBD2,CAWSARLAGRSAEQYF,TGTGCCTGGAGCGCAAGACTAGCGGGAAGGTCGGCCGAGCAGTACTTC
TRBV6-5,-,TRBJ2-1,TRBD1,CASSYSRTGQGNEQFF,TGTGCCAGCAGTTACTCGAGGACAGGGCAAGGCAATGAGCAGTTCTTC
TRBV4-1,few,TRBJ2-7,TRBD2,CASSPLGLADFSYEQYF,TGCGCCAGCAGCCCCCTGGGACTAGCGGACTTCTCCTACGAGCAGTACTTC
TRBV7-2,few,TRBJ1-5,-,CASSRGGGPLQPQHF,TGTGCCAGCAGCCGGGGTGGGGGCCCACTGCAGCCCCAGCATTTT
TRBV29-1,few,TRBJ1-2,TRBD1,CSVVDREPYGYTF,TGCAGCGTTGTGGACAGGGAGCCTTATGGCTACACCTTC
TRBV9,few,TRBJ2-1,-,CASSVGQYNEQFF,TGTGCCAGCAGCGTAGGGCAGTACAATGAGCAGTTCTTC
TRBV7-2,-,TRBJ2-3,-,CASSFRGTDTQYF,TGTGCCAGCAGTTTTCGGGGCACAGATACGCAGTATTTT
TRBV7-9,few,TRBJ1-2,-,CASSLESDYGYTF,TGTGCCAGCAGCTTGGAGTCTGACTATGGCTACACCTTC
TRBV30,-,TRBJ2-5,TRBD2,CAWTSGTRKETQYF,TGTGCCTGGACATCCGGGACTAGGAAGGAGACCCAGTACTTC
TRBV15,few,TRBJ2-1,-,CATSRGPGTPEQFF,TGTGCCACCAGCAGAGGCCCAGGGACACCAGAGCAGTTCTTC
TRBV7-2,-,TRBJ2-7,-,CASSLVYEQYF,TGTGCCAGCAGCTTAGTGTACGAGCAGTACTTC
TRBV29-1,-,TRBJ1-4,-,CSVDSGPSNEKLFF,TGCAGCGTTGACTCTGGTCCCTCGAATGAAAAACTGTTTTTT
TRBV19,few,TRBJ2-2,TRBD2,CATKASGRYTGELFF,TGTGCCACTAAAGCTAGCGGGAGATACACCGGGGAGCTGTTTTTT
TRBV7-2,-,TRBJ2-3,-,CASSKGGSTDTQYF,TGTGCCAGCAGCAAAGGGGGGAGCACAGATACGCAGTATTTT
TRBV9,once,TRBJ2-5,TRBD1,CASSVVGTGGVETQYF,TGTGCCAGCAGCGTAGTGGGGACAGGGGGCGTAGAGACCCAGTACTTC
TRBV28,-,TRBJ2-1,-,CASSLRGVGYNEQFF,TGTGCCAGCAGTTTACGAGGAGTCGGCTACAATGAGCAGTTCTTC
TRBV11-2,-,TRBJ2-1,TRBD2,CASRTLAGDSYNEQFF,TGTGCCAGCAGGACCCTAGCGGGCGACTCCTACAATGAGCAGTTCTTC
TRBV11-2,-,TRBJ1-4,TRBD1,CASSSPGQGNEKLFF,TGTGCCAGCAGCTCGCCGGGACAGGGGAATGAAAAACTGTTTTTT
TRBV5-1,once,TRBJ2-1,TRBD2,CASSFPAGLGNEQFF,TGCGCCAGCAGCTTCCCGGCGGGACTAGGCAATGAGCAGTTCTTC
TRBV27,-,TRBJ1-1,TRBD1,CASKQGLGTEAFF,TGTGCCAGCAAACAGGGGTTGGGAACTGAAGCTTTCTTT
TRBV5-1,-,TRBJ2-1,-,CASSSNRDSEQFF,TGCGCCAGCAGCTCCAACAGGGATAGTGAGCAGTTCTTC
TRBV29-1,few,TRBJ2-3,TRBD2,CSVEEGRGTDTQYF,TGCAGCGTTGAAGAGGGGAGGGGCACAGATACGCAGTATTTT
TRBV7-9,few,TRBJ2-7,-,CASSLGDYEQYF,TGTGCCAGCAGCTTAGGTGACTACGAGCAGTACTTC
TRBV30,-,TRBJ2-3,TRBD2,CAWSASGLAGVDTQYF,TGTGCCTGGAGTGCCTCCGGACTAGCGGGAGTAGATACGCAGTATTTT
TRBV28,-,TRBJ2-2,-,CASSQTGWNTGELFF,TGTGCCAGCAGTCAGACCGGATGGAACACCGGGGAGCTGTTTTTT
TRBV29-1,few,TRBJ2-5,-,CSVRTDQETQYF,TGCAGCGTCCGCACCGACCAAGAGACCCAGTACTTC
TRBV6-1,few,TRBJ2-3,-,CASTRTDRSTDTQYF,TGTGCCAGCACCCGGACAGACAGAAGCACAGATACGCAGTATTTT
TRBV28,-,TRBJ1-5,TRBD1,CASSLNGRGNQPQHF,TGTGCCAGCAGTTTAAACGGCAGGGGGAACCAGCCCCAGCATTTT
TRBV2,-,TRBJ2-7,-,CASSPSDRREQYF,TGTGCCAGCAGCCCCTCCGATAGAAGAGAGCAGTACTTC
TRBV30,once,TRBJ1-2,-,CAWSYGQIYGYTF,TGTGCCTGGAGTTATGGACAGATCTATGGCTACACCTTC
TRBV15,few,TRBJ1-4,-,CATSGQGGEKLFF,TGTGCCACCAGCGGGCAGGGAGGCGAAAAACTGTTTTTT
TRBV11-2,-,TRBJ2-1,-,CASSPDLDNEQFF,TGTGCCAGCAGCCCTGACTTAGACAATGAGCAGTTCTTC
TRBV7-2,-,TRBJ1-4,TRBD1,CASSFRGVAEKLFF,TGTGCCAGCAGCTTCAGGGGGGTGGCGGAAAAACTGTTTTTT
TRBV23-1,-,TRBJ1-5,TRBD1,CASSQSDRDNQPQHF,TGCGCCAGCAGTCAATCGGACAGGGACAATCAGCCCCAGCATTTT
TRBV4-1,-,TRBJ1-1,TRBD1,CASRAGQGATEAFF,TGCGCCAGCAGGGCGGGACAGGGGGCTACTGAAGCTTTCTTT
TRBV28,few,TRBJ1-2,-,CASSPRDGLPNIYGYTF,TGTGCCAGCAGTCCGAGAGACGGACTACCAAATATCTATGGCTACACCTTC
TRBV30,-,TRBJ1-2,-,CAWSQGYGYTF,TGTGCCTGGAGTCAAGGGTATGGCTACACCTTC
TRBV28,few,TRBJ2-1,TRBD2,CASRTGLAYNEQFF,TGTGCCAGCAGGACGGGACTAGCCTACAATGAGCAGTTCTTC
TRBV6-5,few,TRBJ1-2,TRBD1,CASSSLRQGGGYTF,TGTGCCAGCAGTTCGCTTCGACAGGGTGGCGGCTACACCTTC
TRBV6-5,few,TRBJ2-1,-,CASSYSRSNEQFF,TGTGCCAGCAGTTACTCCCGGAGTAATGAGCAGTTCTTC